The 31 T cell receptor beta chains reported below all come from one sample, sequenced in a study of monozygotic twins with inflammatory bowel disease. TCRdb reprocessed the 5' RACE reads; each CDR3 protein has one entry and no DNA is given. Its listing shows approximately 200,000 distinct CDR3 sequences. The specimen sequenced was blood. These receptors all stem from a human donor with ulcerative colitis or Crohn's disease, or a healthy co-twin of an affected twin (not recorded which).

CDR3 sequence: CAISESRLSNTGELFF. This rearrangement joins TRBV10-3 to TRBJ2-2. CDR3 length equals 16 residues. Germline CDR1 and CDR2: ENHRY and SYGVKD.

The chain uses TRBV12-3 or TRBV12-4 and TRBJ2-2; lacking DNA, the TRBD1 call made by TCRdb goes unchecked. This CDR3 region has 15 residues. CDR3 protein: CASMPGQGLSGELFF.

The chain joins TRBV5-1 to TRBJ2-1; TCRdb names TRBD2, which stays unverified in the absence of DNA. Germline CDR1 SGHRS, CDR2 YFSETQ. The CDR3 totals 15 residues. CDR3 protein: CASRLDSNRHNEQFF.

CDR3 sequence reads: CASSLETGLGNTEAFF. The chain has TRBV12-3 or TRBV12-4 and TRBJ1-1; as DNA is missing, the TRBD1 call by TCRdb cannot be tested. The CDR3 extends over 16 amino acids.

The chain couples TRBV25-1 to TRBJ2-3; TCRdb picks TRBD1, but there is no DNA to check that call. Germline V CDR1 and CDR2: MGHDK, SYGVNS. The CDR3 extends over 16 amino acids. The CDR3 spells CASSTPPGASTDTQYF.

The rearrangement uses TRBV12-3 or TRBV12-4 and TRBJ2-1; TCRdb reports TRBD1, a call that lacks DNA to check it against. The CDR3 covers 16 residues. The CDR3 sequence: CASSFQQGASYNEQFF.

V and J are TRBV10-3 and TRBJ1-1; TCRdb gives TRBD1 as the D gene, but with no DNA this cannot be confirmed. This CDR3 has 12 amino acids. CDR1 ENHRY and CDR2 SYGVKD come from the germline V gene. CDR3 amino acids: CAISDVGAEAFF.

V usage is TRBV10-3 and J usage is TRBJ2-3; TCRdb's D gene call, TRBD2, goes unchecked for lack of DNA. This CDR3 is 17 amino acids long. Looked up from germline, CDR1 is ENHRY and CDR2 is SYGVKD. The CDR3 here is CAISSNRIAGGPDTQYF.

The chain couples TRBV7-9 to TRBJ2-2; TCRdb indicates TRBD1, and absent DNA this call remains unverified. Germline V gene lookup returns CDR1 SEHNR and CDR2 FQNEAQ (reference sequence). The length of the CDR3 is 17 residues. Here the CDR3 reads CASSLGNRPPNTGELFF. The full variable domain, its missing parts supplied by reference TRBV7-9 and TRBJ2-2, is DTGVSQNPRHKITKRGQNVTFRCDPISEHNRLYWYRQTLGQGPEFLTYFQNEAQLEKSRLLSDRFSAERPKGSFSTLEIQRTEQGDSAMYLCASSLGNRPPNTGELFFGEGSRLTVL.

This sequence joins TRBV20-1 and TRBJ2-3. This CDR3 comprises 13 residues. CDR1 DFQATT and CDR2 SNEGSKA come from the germline V gene (reference sequence). The CDR3 here is CSARIHAGDTQYF.

V and J are TRBV3-1 and TRBJ2-1; with no DNA, the TCRdb D assignment of TRBD2 cannot be verified. CDR1 and CDR2 (germline): LGHDT, YNNKEL (reference sequence). CDR3 length equals 13 residues. CDR3 amino acids: CASSRRTSSEQFF.

This chain joins TRBV7-3 and TRBJ2-7; TCRdb lists TRBD1, though no DNA is available to test this call. The CDR3 sequence is 13 residues long. Germline CDR1 reads SGHTA; CDR2 reads FQGTGA. This CDR3 reads CASSLRQGGEQYF.

V is TRBV4-2 and J is TRBJ2-3. CDR3 length equals 15 residues. Germline assignment: CDR1 LGHNA and CDR2 YNFKEQ. The CDR3 here is CASSQDYHTTDTQYF.

This chain uses TRBV7-6 with TRBJ1-4. Germline-derived CDR1 and CDR2 are SGHVS and FNYEAQ. CDR3 length equals 13 residues. This CDR3 is CASSQRLGEKLFF. Together with reference TRBV7-6 and TRBJ1-4, the CDR3 gives the full variable domain: GAGVSQSPRYKVTKRGQDVALRCDPISGHVSLYWYRQALGQGPEFLTYFNYEAQQDKSGLPNDRFSAERPEGSISTLTIQRTEQRDSAMYRCASSQRLGEKLFFGSGTQLSVL.

This chain connects TRBV12-3 or TRBV12-4 to TRBJ1-6; the D gene TCRdb calls, TRBD1, cannot be checked with no DNA. This CDR3 spans 15 amino acids. CDR3 region: CASSSPPGGNSPLHF.

V usage is TRBV2 and J usage is TRBJ1-6; with no DNA, the TCRdb D assignment of TRBD1 cannot be verified. This CDR3 has 15 amino acids. Germline assignment: CDR1 SNHLY and CDR2 FYNNEI. CDR3 region: CASAETGQINSPLHF. Combining the CDR3 with reference TRBV2 and TRBJ1-6 gives the whole variable domain EPEVTQTPSHQVTQMGQEVILRCVPISNHLYFYWYRQILGQKVEFLVSFYNNEISEKSEIFDDQFSVERPDGSNFTLKIRSTKLEDSAMYFCASAETGQINSPLHFGNGTRLTVT.

The J gene is TRBJ2-7, the V gene TRBV10-3. Germline V gives CDR1 ENHRY, CDR2 SYGVKD. This CDR3 has 13 amino acids. CDR3: CAISDRHSYEQYF.

The V and J genes are TRBV4-2 and TRBJ2-1; TCRdb names TRBD1, which stays unverified in the absence of DNA. Germline CDR1 reads LGHNA; CDR2 reads YNFKEQ. There are 12 residues in the CDR3. The CDR3: CASSPRDNEQFF.

The chain links TRBV18 to TRBJ1-1; TCRdb reports TRBD1, a call that lacks DNA to check it against. Germline CDR1 KGHSH, CDR2 LQKENI. The CDR3 is made up of 16 amino acids. The CDR3 loop is CASSVTPGRTNTEAFF.

The gene calls are TRBV19 and TRBJ1-2; with no DNA, the TCRdb D assignment of TRBD1 cannot be verified. The length of the CDR3 is 12 residues. Germline V gives CDR1 LNHDA, CDR2 SQIVND (reference sequence). This CDR3 is CASSDRGYGYTF. The full variable domain, with the rest looked up from reference TRBV19 and TRBJ1-2, is DGGITQSPKYLFRKEGQNVTLSCEQNLNHDAMYWYRQDPGQGLRLIYYSQIVNDFQKGDIAEGYSVSREKKESFPLTVTSAQKNPTAFYLCASSDRGYGYTFGSGTRLTVV.

V gene TRBV15 combines with J gene TRBJ2-2; TCRdb's D call of TRBD2 is untestable without DNA. This CDR3 contains 15 residues. Germline CDR1 is LNHNV and CDR2 is YYDKDF (reference sequence). The CDR3: CATSRVAGTLGELFF.

This chain links TRBV5-1 with TRBJ2-3; the D call from TCRdb, TRBD2, cannot be confirmed without DNA. This CDR3 is 16 amino acids long. Germline lookup yields CDR1 SGHRS and CDR2 YFSETQ. The CDR3 sequence is CASSLYAGGPTDTQYF.

The V call is TRBV15, the J call TRBJ2-7. The CDR3 runs 15 residues. Germline V lookup: CDR1 LNHNV, CDR2 YYDKDF (reference sequence). The CDR3 reads CATSREYGYSYEQYF.

This rearrangement joins TRBV15 to TRBJ1-2. Germline-derived CDR1 and CDR2 are LNHNV and YYDKDF (reference sequence). The CDR3 covers 13 residues. CDR3 residues: CATSGRDNYGYTF.

The chain links TRBV12-3 or TRBV12-4 to TRBJ1-6; the TRBD1 assignment by TCRdb is unverifiable without DNA. The CDR3 consists of 17 residues. CDR3 sequence reads: CASSPLGQGATRSPLHF.

The genes are TRBV7-8 and TRBJ2-7; no DNA is available, so the TRBD1 call from TCRdb remains unchecked. This CDR3 spans 14 amino acids. Germline V gene data show CDR1 as SGHVS and CDR2 as FQNEAQ. The CDR3 is CASSDRQGGNEQYF.

The chain carries TRBV7-9 and TRBJ1-2; no DNA is available, so the TRBD1 call from TCRdb remains unchecked. The CDR3 is 13 residues long. Germline V gene lookup returns CDR1 SEHNR and CDR2 FQNEAQ (reference sequence). CDR3 amino acids: CASSIRTGEGYTF.

The chain joins TRBV7-2 to TRBJ2-1; TCRdb indicates TRBD1, and absent DNA this call remains unverified. The CDR3 has 17 residues. In germline, CDR1 is SGHTA, CDR2 FQGNSA. This chain's CDR3 is CASSAQAGTGVFNEQFF.

This chain joins TRBV5-6 and TRBJ1-1; the D call from TCRdb, TRBD1, cannot be confirmed without DNA. This CDR3 comprises 15 residues. CDR1 is SGHDT and CDR2 is YYEEEE in the germline V gene. The CDR3 loop reads CASSFGTGPNTEAFF.

This chain links TRBV6-5 with TRBJ2-2. Germline V gene lookup returns CDR1 MNHEY and CDR2 SVGAGI. The CDR3 runs to 16 residues. The CDR3 loop reads CASSYSRGSYTGELFF.

This chain connects TRBV5-1 to TRBJ1-6; TCRdb calls TRBD1, which cannot be checked without DNA. The germline V gene has CDR1 SGHRS and CDR2 YFSETQ. The CDR3 is 14 residues long. The CDR3 loop is CASQDNSYNSPLHF.